This TCR beta chain was profiled in a study of CD8+CD57+ T cells in acquired aplastic anemia. At the level of the study: Roughly 3 ug was the average amount of DNA from sorted CD4+ and CD8+ cells. Study-wide findings and caveats: Overlapping CD8+ CDR3 repertoires of patients and controls contained roughly 29 shared sequences.

Genomic DNA was employed as the template in profiling TCR beta VDJ and CDR3. TCRdb reprocessed the reads with MiXCR, giving one entry per CDR3 protein. In the table there are 200,000 to 250,000 distinct CDR3 sequences, 34% of which are singletons. Germline V gene sequence: CDR1 SQVTM, CDR2 ANQGSEA. CDR3 length equals 11 residues. V shed 6 bases and J shed 3 bases, with 8 bases lying between them. This clonotype showed up many times. Its antigen is currently unknown. The sequence was obtained from a human donor in good health, serving as a control. This sequence joins TRBV29-1 and TRBJ1-1, with D unclear. Sample: sorted CD4+, CD8+, or CD8+CD57+ T cells (not recorded which) from PBMCs. The CDR3 DNA reads as TGCAGCGTAAATACCTACACTGAAGCTTTCTTT. Translating gives CSVNTYTEAFF.